This passage covers 10 T cell receptor beta chains from one sample sequenced in a study of blood T cells in healthy people across ages. Alongside a J-beta primer mix, a sample-barcoded 5' primer served in a second PCR lasting about 7 to 11 cycles. TCRdb re-derived calls from the 5' RACE reads in MiXCR, one entry per CDR3 protein. The data contain about 970,000 distinct CDR3 sequences, roughly half of them singletons. The sample consisted of blood. These receptors were obtained from an older woman in good health.

The V gene is TRBV11-2, the J gene TRBJ2-3; D ambiguous. Trimming took off 4 bases at V and 1 base at J, with 9 bases between the two ends. The CDR3 has 14 residues. The germline V gene encodes CDR1 SGHAT and CDR2 FQNNGV. The CDR3 DNA sequence: TGTGCCAGCAGCTCCCCGAGCGGCACAGATACGCAGTATTTT. Translated, it gives CASSSPSGTDTQYF.

This clonotype has more than one count but fewer than ten. The V call is TRBV5-4, the J call TRBJ2-3; 11 bases align to TRBD2. Trimming took 3 bases from V and 2 from J; bases not matched to a gene: 11. The germline gives CDR1 SGHNT, CDR2 YYREEE (reference sequence). This CDR3 is built from 18 residues. The CDR3 region is CASSSGGLAGLYTDTQYF. The DNA for the CDR3 is TGTGCCAGCAGCTCGGGTGGACTAGCGGGTCTTTACACAGATACGCAGTATTTT.

The chain joins TRBV28 to TRBJ2-2; 8 nucleotides align to TRBD2. Per the germline V gene, CDR1 is MDHEN and CDR2 is SYDVKM. This CDR3 region has 15 residues. V was clipped by 6 bases and J by 6 bases; unmatched bases: 9. This CDR3 is CASSLGLGEAGELFF. DNA for the CDR3: TGTGCCAGCAGCCTGGGACTAGGAGAGGCCGGGGAGCTGTTTTTT.

In this sample, this clonotype turned up a few times. V gene TRBV24-1 combines with J gene TRBJ2-4, with 7 bases matching TRBD1. The J call could be wrong; TRBJ2-7 is a better fit for the DNA end. The CDR3 runs to 12 residues. The germline V gene has CDR1 KGHDR and CDR2 SFDVKD. In DNA, the CDR3 is TGTGCCACAGGGACAGACTCCTACGAGCAGTACTTC. Its protein product is CATGTDSYEQYF.

The CDR3 region is CASSPSRTGEAFF. The CDR3 DNA reads as TGTGCCAGCAGCCCCTCCCGGACAGGGGAAGCTTTCTTT. This chain connects TRBV7-9 to TRBJ1-1, with 8 bases fitting TRBD1. With V trimmed by 5 bases and J by 8 bases, 7 bases remained unmatched. CDR3 length: 13 amino acids. Germline CDR1 and CDR2: SEHNR and FQNEAQ (reference sequence).

This rearrangement joins TRBV6-2 or TRBV6-3 to TRBJ2-1; D may be TRBD1 or TRBD2 (7 bases each). Trimming took 5 bases from V and 5 from J, leaving 22 bases between them. Germline assignment: CDR1 MNHEY and CDR2 SVGEGT. The CDR3 loop spans 17 amino acids. The CDR3 bases are TGTGCCAGCAGTACCCAAGGGGGCGGGAGAAAGGACAATGAGCAGTTCTTC. Translation gives CASSTQGGGRKDNEQFF.

This sequence joins TRBV7-2 and TRBJ2-1, with 8 bases aligning to TRBD2. The germline CDR1 and CDR2 sequences are SGHTA and FQGNSA. With 1 base clipped from V and 7 bases from J, the junction kept 18 bases outside the gene matches. This CDR3 has 19 residues. CDR3: CASSLVVLTSSGSSNEQFF. CDR3 bases: TGTGCCAGCAGCTTAGTAGTGCTGACTTCCAGCGGGAGTAGTAATGAGCAGTTCTTC.

The rearrangement joins TRBV7-2 to TRBJ2-7, with 7 bases that match TRBD2. Losses at the gene ends were 1 base for V and 2 bases for J; bases not matched to a gene: 5. CDR3 length: 15 amino acids. CDR1 and CDR2 (germline): SGHTA, FQGNSA. The CDR3 protein is CASSLVGRGPYEQYF. As DNA, the CDR3 is TGTGCCAGCAGCTTAGTTGGGAGGGGCCCCTACGAGCAGTACTTC.

The CDR3 spells CASSQLFRGNEQYF. The CDR3 DNA reads as TGCGCCAGCAGCCAACTCTTTAGGGGGAATGAGCAGTACTTC. The chain joins TRBV4-1 to TRBJ2-7, with D possibly being TRBD1 (6 bases). This CDR3 region has 14 residues. Germline V CDR1 and CDR2: MGHRA, YSYEKL. V was pared by 2 bases and J by 7 bases, with 15 bases between.

Details on this clonotype: The junction departs from the called germline gene at one end, perhaps through a read error. V gene TRBV20-1 combines with J gene TRBJ2-6; unclear D gene. Germline CDR1 is DFQATT and CDR2 is SNEGSKA (reference sequence). The CDR3 totals 15 residues. CDR3 amino acids: CSARGPVSGANVLTF. The CDR3 nucleotides are TGCAGTGCGAGAGGTCCGGTATCTGGGGCCAACGTCCTGACTTTC.